A selection of T cell receptor beta chains follows, all from one sample in a study of T cell responses to AZD1222 COVID-19 vaccine. Repertoires were generated with immunoSEQ multiplex PCR, while TCRdb's copy carries only in-frame clones and drops some. The table has around 200,000 clones, 85% to 90% seen once. The material was peripheral blood, obtained 28 days after the second AZD1222 dose. These receptors came from an adult who received the AZD1222 COVID-19 vaccine. Both conserved end residues are part of each CDR3. D genes are given only for firm matches. The listing skips clone size in some rows; elsewhere it reads once, few, many or a size class.

abundance,v_gene,j_gene,d_gene,CDR3nt,CDR3aa
.,TRBV28,TRBJ1-5,.,TGTGCCAGCAGTTCGCCGGGGGCAGATAGCAATCAGCCCCAGCATTTT,CASSSPGADSNQPQHF
.,TRBV5-1,TRBJ2-1,.,TGCGCCAGCAGCTTGGCTACTAGTTCTTACAATGAGCAGTTCTTC,CASSLATSSYNEQFF
once,TRBV7-2,TRBJ2-3,TRBD1,TGTGCCAGCAGACCCGACAGGGCAAGGGATACGCAGTATTTT,CASRPDRARDTQYF
.,TRBV28,TRBJ1-2,TRBD1,TGTGCCAGCGGGACAGGGGAATATGGCTACACCTTC,CASGTGEYGYTF
.,TRBV5-1,TRBJ2-5,TRBD2,TGCGCCAGCAGCCCGGCGGGGGGTACCCAAGAGACCCAGTACTTC,CASSPAGGTQETQYF
.,TRBV27,TRBJ2-7,.,TGTGCCAGCAAACTGGGACCATATAATTTTGAGCAGTACTTC,CASKLGPYNFEQYF
.,TRBV24-1,TRBJ2-1,.,TGTGCCACCAGCGATTTAGGGGGTTCCTACAATGAGCAGTTCTTC,CATSDLGGSYNEQFF
once,TRBV3-1/TRBV3-2,TRBJ1-1,.,TGTGCCAGCAGCCACTCCGACTTTAACACTGAAGCTTTCTTT,CASSHSDFNTEAFF
.,TRBV19,TRBJ2-7,TRBD2,TGTGCCAGTAGCCTGAGGACTAGCGGGAGTAACTCCTACGAGCAGTACTTC,CASSLRTSGSNSYEQYF
.,TRBV28,TRBJ1-4,.,TGTGCCAGCAAGGAGGGAAGTATCATTGAAAAACTGTTTTTT,CASKEGSIIEKLFF
.,TRBV27,TRBJ2-3,.,TGTGCCAGCAGTCGGACGGCTCACCCGCCGAGAGGACCAGATACGCAGTATTTT,CASSRTAHPPRGPDTQYF
.,TRBV2,TRBJ2-7,TRBD1,TGTGCCACCCACCGGGACAGAGAGTACGAGCAGTACTTC,CATHRDREYEQYF
.,TRBV7-9,TRBJ2-7,.,TGTGCCAGCAGCTTAAGGGCATACGAAGGCGAGCAGTACTTC,CASSLRAYEGEQYF
.,TRBV5-8,TRBJ2-3,TRBD1,TGTGCCAGCAGCGCGGACAGGGGGTACACAGATACGCAGTATTTT,CASSADRGYTDTQYF
.,TRBV11-1,TRBJ2-1,.,TGTGCCAGCAGCCCTCGACTAGTCCTAAACAATGAGCAGTTCTTC,CASSPRLVLNNEQFF
.,TRBV7-9,TRBJ2-5,TRBD2,TGTGCCAGCAGCTCGGGACTAGCGGGAGTGGAGACCCAGTACTTC,CASSSGLAGVETQYF
.,TRBV27,TRBJ1-2,TRBD1,TGTGCCAGCTATGGCAGGGGGCTTGGCTACACCTTC,CASYGRGLGYTF
.,TRBV6-4,TRBJ2-2,.,TGTGCCAGCACCGAAACTAGCAAGGGTAACACCGGGGAGCTGTTTTTT,CASTETSKGNTGELFF
.,TRBV11-2,TRBJ1-2,.,TGTGCCAGCAGCTTAGATCCTGGGGGAACTGGCTACACCTTC,CASSLDPGGTGYTF
.,TRBV7-3,TRBJ2-5,.,TGTGCCAGCGGTAAAGGGGGTCAGGAGACCCAGTACTTC,CASGKGGQETQYF
.,TRBV24-1,TRBJ2-1,.,TGTGCCACCAGTGATTGGGGTAGCGGACCCATGAGCGGTGAGCAGTTCTTC,CATSDWGSGPMSGEQFF
.,TRBV3-1/TRBV3-2,TRBJ2-3,.,TGTGCCAGCAGCCCCTCCGGGTCCGCCATCTTTACGCAGTATTTT,CASSPSGSAIFTQYF
.,TRBV12-2,TRBJ2-1,.,TGTGCAAGTCGCTTACTGAGGGCTAGCGGGAGTTCCGATGACAATGAGCAGTTCTTC,CASRLLRASGSSDDNEQFF
.,TRBV16,TRBJ2-5,.,TGTGCCAGCAGCCAATCTACAGTGGAAGAGACCCAGTACTTC,CASSQSTVEETQYF
.,TRBV2,TRBJ1-3,.,TGTGCCAGCAGTGAAAGGGGATTTGGAAACACCATATATTTT,CASSERGFGNTIYF
.,TRBV10-3,TRBJ1-2,.,TGTGCCATCAGTGATCGGGACACGAGTTATAGTGGCTACACCTTC,CAISDRDTSYSGYTF
.,TRBV19,TRBJ2-7,TRBD1,TGTGCCAGTAGAACGGGACAGTCCTACGAGCAGTACTTC,CASRTGQSYEQYF
few,TRBV19,TRBJ1-4,TRBD1,TGTGCCAGTAGTGGGACAGCAGCAACTAATGAAAAACTGTTTTTT,CASSGTAATNEKLFF
once,TRBV5-5,TRBJ2-7,TRBD2,TGTGCCAGCAGCTTGGAGATTAGCGGGACCCACGAGCAGTACTTC,CASSLEISGTHEQYF
.,TRBV5-1,TRBJ2-5,.,TGCGCCGGGTCCAATAGCCCGGGGCAAGAGACCCAGTACTTC,CAGSNSPGQETQYF
.,TRBV7-3,TRBJ2-1,TRBD2,TGTGCCAGCAGCTTCACCGGGACTAGCAGCGATGAGCAGTTCTTC,CASSFTGTSSDEQFF
.,TRBV5-1,TRBJ2-3,.,TGCGCCAGCAGCCCGGAAGGAGATACGCAGTATTTT,CASSPEGDTQYF
once,TRBV4-2,TRBJ1-3,.,TGTGCCAGCAGCCAAGTGGACGTAAACTCTGGAAACACCATATATTTT,CASSQVDVNSGNTIYF
.,TRBV27,TRBJ2-1,TRBD2,TGTGCCAGCAATGCCGGGACTAGCGGGAACAATGAGCAGTTCTTC,CASNAGTSGNNEQFF
.,TRBV5-1,TRBJ2-5,.,TGCGCCAGCAGCCCCGAGTGGGTAGAGACCCAGTACTTC,CASSPEWVETQYF
.,TRBV28,TRBJ1-5,.,TGTGCCAGCAGCCAAGGACGGTACAAAGAGCCCCAGCATTTT,CASSQGRYKEPQHF
.,TRBV7-2,TRBJ2-7,.,TGTGCCAGCCGCTCCCTTGGCGGAGTCTACGAGCAGTACTTC,CASRSLGGVYEQYF